These 30 T cell receptor beta chains were sequenced from one sample in a study of T cell responses to AZD1222 COVID-19 vaccine. The method was immunoSEQ multiplex PCR; TCRdb's version includes in-frame clones alone and lacks a portion of them. The table shows around 160,000 clones, with approximately 85% occurring only once. Sample: peripheral blood, taken on day 0 of MenACWY control vaccination. The receptors derive from an adult in good health.

This clone has ten or more counts. The CDR3, as DNA: TGTGCCAGCTCACCAAACGGCAGGCGCTACTCAGCAACTAATGAAAAACTGTTTTTT. Its translation is CASSPNGRRYSATNEKLFF. The J gene is TRBJ1-4, the V gene TRBV18; no clear D. With 2 bases removed from V and 0 bases from J, the gap between germline ends came to 19 bases. The length of the CDR3 is 19 residues. CDR1 and CDR2 (germline): KGHSH, LQKENI. Supplemented by reference TRBV18 and TRBJ1-4, the full variable domain reads NAGVMQNPRHLVRRRGQEARLRCSPMKGHSHVYWYRQLPEEGLKFMVYLQKENIIDESGMPKERFSAEFPKEGPSILRIQQVVRGDSAAYFCASSPNGRRYSATNEKLFFGSGTQLSVL.

This clone appeared once. The V gene is TRBV19, the J gene TRBJ2-1; D not certain. V dropped 7 bases and J dropped 5 bases, with 15 bases sitting between them. CDR1 LNHDA and CDR2 SQIVND come from the germline V gene (reference sequence). This CDR3 spans 14 amino acids. The CDR3 sequence is CASNSVWADNEQFF. CDR3 DNA: TGTGCCAGTAATTCGGTATGGGCGGACAATGAGCAGTTCTTC.

Only one count was recorded for this clone. The chain uses TRBV9 and TRBJ1-4, with unresolved D. The V and J ends lost 2 bases and 0 bases respectively, with 11 bases between them. Looked up from germline, CDR1 is SGDLS and CDR2 is YYNGEE. The CDR3 length is 16 residues. In DNA, the CDR3 is TGTGCCAGCAGCGTTGCAGCCGGAACAACTAATGAAAAACTGTTTTTT. It yields the protein CASSVAAGTTNEKLFF.

This chain joins TRBV9 and TRBJ1-4, with TRBD1 matching over 7 bases. The CDR3 is 15 amino acids. Germline values: CDR1 SGDLS, CDR2 YYNGEE. The V gene end was trimmed by 4 bases and the J gene end by 6 bases; junction bases not matched to a gene: 9. In DNA form, the CDR3 reads TGTGCCAGCAGCCGTGCCTCAGGGACAGATGAAAAACTGTTTTTT. Its translation: CASSRASGTDEKLFF.

The chain has TRBV9 and TRBJ2-3; no firm D call. Germline-derived CDR1 and CDR2 are SGDLS and YYNGEE. V lost 3 bases, J lost 2 bases, and 13 bases lay in between. This CDR3 has 15 amino acids. CDR3 sequence (DNA): TGTGCCAGCAGCGACTACCCATTCCCCACAGATACGCAGTATTTT. As protein: CASSDYPFPTDTQYF.

This clone appeared a few times. The chain employs TRBV5-1 and TRBJ1-2; perhaps TRBD1 as D (5 bases). The germline V gene has CDR1 SGHRS and CDR2 YFSETQ. V was pared by 0 bases and J by 5 bases, with 11 bases between. This CDR3 contains 14 residues. This chain's CDR3 is CASSLGEGQYGYTF. The DNA for the CDR3 is TGCGCCAGCAGCTTGGGAGAGGGGCAATATGGCTACACCTTC.

The gene calls are TRBV27 and TRBJ2-5, with 8 bases lining up with TRBD1. With 6 bases clipped from V and 3 bases from J, the junction kept 3 bases outside the gene matches. Germline V lookup: CDR1 MNHEY, CDR2 SMNVEV (reference sequence). This CDR3 contains 13 residues. This CDR3 reads CASSSTGEETQYF. DNA of the CDR3: TGTGCCAGCAGCTCGACAGGGGAAGAGACCCAGTACTTC.

This chain uses TRBV2 with TRBJ2-3; 7 nucleotides agree with TRBD1. The germline V gene encodes CDR1 SNHLY and CDR2 FYNNEI. J gave up 6 bases and V 5 bases, and 20 bases lay outside the gene matches. The CDR3 is 18 residues long. CDR3 nucleotides: TGTGCCAGCAGTAGGGGGCTAGGGAACTTACCCGACGGGGATACGCAGTATTTT. Its translation is CASSRGLGNLPDGDTQYF.

The chain joins TRBV5-6 to TRBJ1-3, with D perhaps matching TRBD1 (6 bases). The CDR3 covers 15 residues. The ends were cut back, 4 bases at V and 0 bases at J, with 11 bases in the middle. Germline V gives CDR1 SGHDT, CDR2 YYEEEE. CDR3 nucleotides: TGTGCCAGCAGCGTAGGGGGGGTCTCTGGAAACACCATATATTTT. Its translation is CASSVGGVSGNTIYF.

This sequence joins TRBV3-1 (or the pseudogene TRBV3-2) and TRBJ2-5; D may be TRBD1 (6 bases). V shed 1 base and J shed 2 bases, with 14 bases lying between them. CDR1 LGHDT and CDR2 YNNKEL come from the germline V gene (reference sequence). CDR3 length equals 16 residues. As DNA, the CDR3 is TGTGCCAGCAGCCAAGGGAATGACAGGATTCAAGAGACCCAGTACTTC. Its protein is CASSQGNDRIQETQYF.

This chain links TRBV11-3 with TRBJ1-1, with a possible D match to TRBD1 (6 bases). V was cut by 5 bases and J by 1 base, with 8 bases left in between. Germline V gives CDR1 SGHNT, CDR2 YENEEA. CDR3 length: 13 amino acids. CDR3 in DNA: TGTGCCAGCAGCCTGGACAGGAACACTGAAGCTTTCTTT. Its translation: CASSLDRNTEAFF.

Worth noting for this clone: Distinct nucleotide sequences in the sample also encode this CDR3. The chain links TRBV7-9 to TRBJ1-2; unclear D gene. Looked up from germline, CDR1 is SEHNR and CDR2 is FQNEAQ (reference sequence). The CDR3 is made up of 11 amino acids. Trimming took off 2 bases at V and 7 bases at J, with 5 bases between the two ends. The chain's CDR3 is CASSLSGGYTF. The DNA for the CDR3 is TGTGCCAGCAGCTTATCTGGTGGCTACACCTTC.

CDR3 loop: CASSYRGNTEAFF. The CDR3 DNA is TGTGCCAGCAGCTACAGGGGTAACACTGAAGCTTTCTTT. This rearrangement joins TRBV2 to TRBJ1-1, with 7 bases aligning to TRBD1. The germline V gene has CDR1 SNHLY and CDR2 FYNNEI. CDR3 length equals 13 residues. Losses at the gene ends were 6 bases for V and 2 bases for J; bases not matched to a gene: 3.

The chain recombines TRBV10-2 with TRBJ1-5, with TRBD1 as a possible D gene (6 bases). This CDR3 contains 13 residues. CDR1 is WSHSY and CDR2 is SAAADI in the germline V gene. V was clipped by 8 bases and J by 4 bases, with 12 bases between them. DNA for the CDR3: TGCGCCAGCGCCGAAACAGGGAATCAGCCCCAGCATTTT. Amino acids: CASAETGNQPQHF.

The chain has TRBV5-8 and TRBJ1-5; TRBD1 might be the D (5 bases). The CDR3 is 14 residues long. V was shortened by 4 bases and J by 3 bases, with 11 bases between the two germline ends. CDR1 is SGHTS, CDR2 YDEGEE, per germline. In DNA, the CDR3 is TGTGCCAGCAGCGGTGACAGACCCAATCAGCCCCAGCATTTT. Its translation is CASSGDRPNQPQHF.

This sequence joins TRBV11-3 and TRBJ2-2, with a weak D call TRBD2 (5 bases). Germline loops: CDR1 SGHNT, CDR2 YENEEA. V shed 1 base and J shed 6 bases, with 9 bases lying between them. There are 14 residues in the CDR3. Here the CDR3 reads CASSLGWGAGELFF. DNA for the CDR3: TGTGCCAGCAGCTTAGGGTGGGGAGCCGGGGAGCTGTTTTTT.

The V gene is TRBV10-3, the J gene TRBJ1-5; D not resolved. Germline CDR1 is ENHRY and CDR2 is SYGVKD. V lost 0 bases, J lost 0 bases, and 6 bases lay in between. CDR3 length equals 15 residues. The CDR3 region has the DNA TGTGCCATCAGTGAGTCCGACAATAGCAATCAGCCCCAGCATTTT. Its protein product is CAISESDNSNQPQHF.

The chain couples TRBV18 to TRBJ2-2; 7 nucleotides match TRBD2. The V gene end was trimmed by 3 bases and the J gene end by 1 base; junction bases not matched to a gene: 8. The CDR3 runs 17 residues. Germline CDR1 reads KGHSH; CDR2 reads LQKENI. CDR3 DNA sequence: TGTGCCAGCTCACCCATTTGGAGCGGGGAGAACACCGGGGAGCTGTTTTTT. Translation gives CASSPIWSGENTGELFF. The full variable domain, its missing parts supplied by reference TRBV18 and TRBJ2-2, is NAGVMQNPRHLVRRRGQEARLRCSPMKGHSHVYWYRQLPEEGLKFMVYLQKENIIDESGMPKERFSAEFPKEGPSILRIQQVVRGDSAAYFCASSPIWSGENTGELFFGEGSRLTVL.

This chain uses TRBV7-9 with TRBJ1-2; 7 nucleotides align to TRBD1. The germline V gene has CDR1 SEHNR and CDR2 FQNEAQ (reference sequence). The CDR3 runs to 12 residues. With V trimmed by 5 bases and J by 6 bases, 3 bases remained unmatched. The CDR3 nucleotides read TGTGCCAGCAGCCCTACAGGGGATGGCTACACCTTC. Translated: CASSPTGDGYTF.

This clone was seen a single time. V usage is TRBV11-2 and J usage is TRBJ1-2; maybe TRBD1 (5 bases). The CDR3 contains 16 residues. V shed 4 bases and J shed 11 bases, with 26 bases lying between them. Per the germline V gene, CDR1 is SGHAT and CDR2 is FQNNGV. This chain's CDR3 is CASSSWSGPQNSGYTF. DNA of the CDR3: TGTGCCAGCAGCTCCTGGTCGGGGCCGCAGAACTCGGGGTACACCTTC.

The V and J genes are TRBV7-9 and TRBJ1-2, with D unresolved. Germline V CDR1 and CDR2: SEHNR, FQNEAQ (reference sequence). V gave up 7 bases and J gave up 10 bases, with 13 bases separating them. This CDR3 contains 11 residues. Written as DNA, the CDR3 is TGTGCCAGCACCGAAAGTATACTCTACACCTTC. It codes for CASTESILYTF.

The chain uses TRBV2 and TRBJ2-3; 7 bases align to TRBD1. V was pared by 4 bases and J by 2 bases, with 6 bases of the junction left unmatched. Germline V gene sequence: CDR1 SNHLY, CDR2 FYNNEI. The CDR3 contains 15 residues. The CDR3 DNA reads TGTGCCAGCAGTGGGACAGGCCCCTTCACAGATACGCAGTATTTT. Its translation: CASSGTGPFTDTQYF.

The rearrangement uses TRBV7-8 and TRBJ1-1, with 7 bases lining up with TRBD1. Per the germline V gene, CDR1 is SGHVS and CDR2 is FQNEAQ. V shed 6 bases and J 8 bases; nucleotides not matched to a gene: 12. The CDR3 is 14 amino acids. CDR3 amino acids: CASSYRAGGGEAFF. The DNA of the CDR3 is TGTGCCAGCAGTTATAGGGCAGGGGGTGGGGAAGCTTTCTTT.

The chain couples TRBV6-6 to TRBJ1-6, with 8 nucleotides matching TRBD1. The germline CDR1 and CDR2 sequences are MNHNY and SVGAGI (reference sequence). V lost 6 bases and J lost 7; bases outside the gene matches: 8. This CDR3 is built from 15 residues. CDR3 bases: TGTGCCAGCAGGGGCGGACAGGGTCCGAATTCACCCCTCCACTTT. Protein sequence: CASRGGQGPNSPLHF.

V usage is TRBV29-1 and J usage is TRBJ1-2; D is uncertain. This CDR3 is built from 11 residues. Trimming shortened V by 7 bases and J by 7 bases, and 13 bases separated the two germline ends. Germline assignment: CDR1 SQVTM and CDR2 ANQGSEA. This chain's CDR3 is CSGKGISGYTF. The CDR3 nucleotides read TGCAGCGGGAAGGGTATCTCTGGCTACACCTTC.

This clone is a singleton in its sample. J is TRBJ2-5 and V is TRBV5-4, with D tentatively TRBD1 (5 bases). The CDR3 extends over 15 amino acids. V lost 6 bases and J 5 bases, leaving 20 bases between the germline ends. Per the germline V gene, CDR1 is SGHNT and CDR2 is YYREEE (reference sequence). As DNA, the CDR3 is TGTGCCAGCACCTCCGGCGGCAGGGTGGGGGAGACCCAGTACTTC. It is translated as CASTSGGRVGETQYF. Looking up the rest from reference TRBV5-4 and TRBJ2-5 gives the full variable domain: ETGVTQSPTHLIKTRGQQVTLRCSSQSGHNTVSWYQQALGQGPQFIFQYYREEENGRGNFPPRFSGLQFPNYSSELNVNALELDDSALYLCASTSGGRVGETQYFGPGTRLLVL.

The chain carries TRBV13 and TRBJ2-7; D not resolved. The CDR3 has 14 amino acids. Germline loops: CDR1 PRHDT, CDR2 FYEKMQ (reference sequence). The germline V and J ends were trimmed by 5 bases and 4 bases, with 15 bases remaining between them. CDR3 bases: TGTGCCAGCAGCCCGACCGGTCTTTCGTACGAGCAGTACTTC. Translating it yields CASSPTGLSYEQYF. The whole variable domain, filled in from reference TRBV13 and TRBJ2-7, reads AAGVIQSPRHLIKEKRETATLKCYPIPRHDTVYWYQQGPGQDPQFLISFYEKMQSDKGSIPDRFSAQQFSDYHSELNMSSLELGDSALYFCASSPTGLSYEQYFGPGTRLTVT.

The V call is TRBV18, the J call TRBJ1-4, with a tentative D call TRBD1 (5 bases). The length of the CDR3 is 16 residues. Germline CDR1 is KGHSH and CDR2 is LQKENI. Trimming took off 3 bases at V and 0 bases at J, with 11 bases between the two ends. The CDR3 protein is CASSPRGFATNEKLFF. DNA of the CDR3: TGTGCCAGCTCACCGAGGGGATTTGCAACTAATGAAAAACTGTTTTTT.

V is TRBV6-5 and J is TRBJ2-5, with no clear D. V lost 7 bases, J lost 4 bases, and 19 bases lay in between. Germline assignment: CDR1 MNHEY and CDR2 SVGAGI. This CDR3 has 15 residues. The CDR3 region has the DNA TGTGCCAGCACCCTAAGGGATGATGAGAGAGAGACCCAGTACTTC. Its translation: CASTLRDDERETQYF.

CDR3 bases: TGTGCCAGCAGCTTAGGTTCAGGGGGCCCCACCGGGGAGCTGTTTTTT. Protein: CASSLGSGGPTGELFF. The chain uses TRBV5-4 and TRBJ2-2; 8 nucleotides align to TRBD1. The CDR3 is 16 amino acids. V shed 2 bases and J 4 bases; nucleotides not matched to a gene: 7. Germline lookup yields CDR1 SGHNT and CDR2 YYREEE (reference sequence).